The subject of this entry is one T cell receptor beta chain. V lost 0 bases and J 0 bases, leaving 6 bases between the germline ends. The CDR3 runs 15 residues. The germline gives CDR1 KGHSH, CDR2 LQKENI. This specimen comes from a study of cytomegalovirus exposure and HLA in healthy donors. PCR used 60 Vbeta primers and 13 Jbeta primers. The data were produced by immunoSEQ multiplex PCR, yet TCRdb's version contains in-frame clones alone and is incomplete. This table holds 110,000 to 150,000 clones, 60% to 85% found once. The V and J genes are TRBV18 and TRBJ2-1; D is unresolved. The TCR originated in a man in his thirties or forties in good health and CMV-seronegative. The specimen was PBMCs. The CDR3 sequence: CASSPPSSSYNEQFF. CDR3 coding DNA: TGTGCCAGCTCACCACCATCCAGCTCCTACAATGAGCAGTTCTTC.